A single sample gave rise to the 10 T cell receptor beta chains below, sequenced in a study of OX40 agonist ivuxolimab in advanced cancers. TCRdb's copy holds only in-frame clones and misses some; the assay was immunoSEQ multiplex PCR. The top ten clones hold about 8% of a sample with around 64,000 clones, roughly 84% of them seen once. This specimen was CD4+ or CD8+ T cells sorted from blood, taken in a trial of the OX40 agonist ivuxolimab. The receptors here all came from an adult with an advanced solid tumor such as melanoma, head and neck, liver or kidney cancer.

The chain couples TRBV5-6 to TRBJ1-3, with D tentatively TRBD1 (6 bases). Germline CDR1 SGHDT, CDR2 YYEEEE. The V and J ends lost 3 bases and 3 bases respectively, with 13 bases between them. CDR3 size: 15 residues. The CDR3 sequence: CASSYDRKVGNTIYF. Here the CDR3 DNA reads TGTGCCAGCAGCTACGACAGGAAGGTTGGAAACACCATATATTTT.

The chain couples TRBV9 to TRBJ2-1; 7 bases map to TRBD1. Germline loops: CDR1 SGDLS, CDR2 YYNGEE. V shed 3 bases, J shed 4 bases, and the junction held 4 bases outside the gene matches. CDR3 length: 14 residues. The DNA for the CDR3 is TGTGCCAGCAGCGGGGGGACAGTATACAATGAGCAGTTCTTC. Protein product: CASSGGTVYNEQFF.

The chain links TRBV30 to TRBJ1-6; maybe TRBD1 (5 bases). CDR3 size: 15 residues. V lost 0 bases and J lost 7, with 13 bases in between. Germline V gene sequence: CDR1 GTSNPN, CDR2 SVGIG (reference sequence). CDR3 sequence (DNA): TGTGCCTGGAGTGTTTTGGCAGGGAGCAATTCACCCCTCCACTTT. It is translated as CAWSVLAGSNSPLHF.

The V and J genes are TRBV27 and TRBJ1-1; 10 nucleotides line up with TRBD1. The CDR3 totals 17 residues. Germline CDR1 reads MNHEY; CDR2 reads SMNVEV (reference sequence). Trimming cost V 8 bases and J 1 base; bases outside gene matches: 13. CDR3 sequence reads: CASYFYGTGARNTEAFF. The CDR3 bases are TGTGCCAGCTATTTCTACGGGACAGGGGCGAGGAACACTGAAGCTTTCTTT.

The chain couples TRBV11-2 to TRBJ2-7; no clear D. V lost 4 bases and J lost 6, with 10 bases in between. Germline-derived CDR1 and CDR2 are SGHAT and FQNNGV. The CDR3 covers 12 residues. The CDR3 DNA sequence: TGTGCCAGCAGCTCTCCATTCACCGAGCAGTACTTC. It yields the protein CASSSPFTEQYF.

In the case of this clone: Other DNA variants within this sample encode the same CDR3. The J gene is TRBJ2-3, the V gene TRBV5-1, with a possible D match to TRBD2 (6 bases). The CDR3 runs 15 residues. In germline, CDR1 is SGHRS, CDR2 YFSETQ. V lost 0 bases, J lost 4 bases, and 12 bases lay in between. CDR3 in amino acids: CASSLELAGADTQYF. In nucleotides, the CDR3 is TGCGCCAGCAGCTTGGAACTAGCAGGAGCAGATACGCAGTATTTT.

V and J are TRBV7-9 and TRBJ2-3, with a tentative D call TRBD1 (6 bases). V dropped 2 bases and J dropped 3 bases, with 12 bases sitting between them. The CDR3 sequence is 15 residues long. Germline loops: CDR1 SEHNR, CDR2 FQNEAQ (reference sequence). DNA of the CDR3: TGTGCCAGCAGCTTAAGCTCAGGGGCTACAGATACGCAGTATTTT. Residues: CASSLSSGATDTQYF.

The V call is TRBV2, the J call TRBJ1-6; D remains ambiguous. Germline CDR1 SNHLY, CDR2 FYNNEI. The CDR3 is 18 residues long. The V and J ends lost 0 bases and 0 bases respectively, with 12 bases between them. CDR3 protein: CASSEAALLSSYNSPLHF. The CDR3 nucleotides are TGTGCCAGCAGTGAAGCTGCCTTACTTAGCTCCTATAATTCACCCCTCCACTTT.

J is TRBJ2-7 and V is TRBV5-1, with 11 bases that match TRBD1. With V trimmed by 4 bases and J by 5 bases, 5 bases remained unmatched. The CDR3 consists of 14 residues. Germline loops: CDR1 SGHRS, CDR2 YFSETQ. CDR3 sequence (DNA): TGCGCCAGCAGCGCCCGGACAGGGGGCAACGAGCAGTACTTC. It translates to CASSARTGGNEQYF.

The V and J genes are TRBV4-3 and TRBJ2-5; 7 positions match TRBD2. Germline loops: CDR1 LGHNA, CDR2 YSLEER. V was pared by 0 bases and J by 5 bases, with 3 bases of the junction left unmatched. This CDR3 spans 14 amino acids. The CDR3 bases are TGCGCCAGCAGCCAAGATTCCGGGAGGGAGACCCAGTACTTC. It is translated as CASSQDSGRETQYF.